These 24 T cell receptor beta chains were sequenced from one sample in a study of T cell changes during pregnancy in multiple sclerosis. The repertoire was sequenced with immunoSEQ multiplex PCR; TCRdb's copy has only in-frame clones and lacks some. The table records approximately 44,000 clones, 85% to 95% of them present only once. The material was CD4+ T cells from peripheral blood mononuclear cells, obtained in the third trimester of pregnancy. The receptor set was obtained from a female donor with multiple sclerosis, enrolled in a pregnancy study.

This rearrangement joins TRBV7-2 to TRBJ1-2; 12 bases match TRBD1. The CDR3 extends over 16 amino acids. V was clipped by 1 base and J by 7 bases; unmatched bases: 7. Germline CDR1 and CDR2: SGHTA and FQGNSA. The CDR3 loop reads CASSLVWGQGASGYTF. In nucleotides, the CDR3 is TGTGCCAGCAGCTTAGTATGGGGACAGGGGGCTAGTGGCTACACCTTC.

The chain has TRBV19 and TRBJ1-2, with D tentatively TRBD1 (6 bases). The CDR3 spans 16 residues. The germline V gene has CDR1 LNHDA and CDR2 SQIVND (reference sequence). V was clipped by 7 bases and J by 4 bases, with 22 bases between them. The CDR3 sequence is CASMGDIPGRSYGYTF. The CDR3 DNA sequence: TGTGCCAGTATGGGGGACATTCCAGGAAGATCCTATGGCTACACCTTC.

V and J are TRBV27 and TRBJ1-4; D might be TRBD1 (5 bases). Germline V gene data show CDR1 as MNHEY and CDR2 as SMNVEV (reference sequence). Trimming cost V 5 bases and J 4 bases, with 23 bases left between them. The CDR3 loop spans 18 amino acids. Written as DNA, the CDR3 is TGTGCCAGCAGTCCGCGGGACGGACTCTTCATGTTTAATGAAAAACTGTTTTTT. This translates into CASSPRDGLFMFNEKLFF.

The chain combines TRBV18 with TRBJ2-7; 8 bases are a match to TRBD1. The CDR3 consists of 15 residues. Unmatched junction bases numbered 10, after V lost 6 bases and J lost 3 bases. Germline CDR1 KGHSH, CDR2 LQKENI. CDR3 in amino acids: CASSQQGVPLYEQYF. The CDR3 DNA reads as TGTGCCAGCTCGCAACAGGGGGTGCCCCTCTACGAGCAGTACTTC.

V gene TRBV30 combines with J gene TRBJ1-5; D gene unclear. CDR1 and CDR2 (germline): GTSNPN, SVGIG (reference sequence). The V end lost 1 base, the J end lost 3 bases, and 7 bases lay between the germline ends. The CDR3 is made up of 13 amino acids. CDR3 in DNA: TGTGCCTGGAGTGCCAGTACCAATCAGCCCCAGCATTTT. Its protein product is CAWSASTNQPQHF.

The chain has TRBV19 and TRBJ2-2, with TRBD2 as a possible D gene (6 bases). CDR1 and CDR2 from the germline V gene are LNHDA and SQIVND (reference sequence). This CDR3 has 16 residues. Trimming took 8 bases from V and 0 from J, leaving 16 bases between them. The DNA for the CDR3 is TGTGCCAGTGGGGGGACGGGGGTCGCGAACACCGGGGAGCTGTTTTTT. This encodes CASGGTGVANTGELFF.

The chain combines TRBV7-2 with TRBJ2-2; TRBD1 aligns across 8 bases. The germline gives CDR1 SGHTA, CDR2 FQGNSA. The CDR3 runs 16 residues. V was pared by 3 bases and J by 1 base, with 4 bases of the junction left unmatched. The CDR3 sequence: CASSFRQGRNTGELFF. The CDR3 nucleotides are TGTGCCAGCAGCTTCAGACAGGGGAGGAACACCGGGGAGCTGTTTTTT.

CDR3 amino acids: CASRDPDREYGYTF. The CDR3 DNA reads TGTGCCAGCAGAGATCCGGACAGGGAGTATGGCTACACCTTC. The chain carries TRBV7-9 and TRBJ1-2, with 8 nucleotides matching TRBD1. The germline V gene has CDR1 SEHNR and CDR2 FQNEAQ (reference sequence). The CDR3 extends over 14 amino acids. Trimming cost V 6 bases and J 5 bases; bases outside gene matches: 8.

The rearrangement uses TRBV7-2 and TRBJ2-7; 12 bases are shared with TRBD2. The germline V gene encodes CDR1 SGHTA and CDR2 FQGNSA. This CDR3 region has 16 residues. The junction had 4 bases not matched to a gene; V was cut back by 4 bases and J by 0 bases. The CDR3 sequence: CASSSRLAGVSYEQYF. The CDR3 nucleotides read TGTGCCAGCAGCTCTAGACTAGCGGGAGTCTCCTACGAGCAGTACTTC.

The rearrangement joins TRBV7-9 to TRBJ2-7; TRBD2 matches at 8 bases. The CDR3 sequence is 14 residues long. Germline V gene lookup returns CDR1 SEHNR and CDR2 FQNEAQ (reference sequence). The V and J ends lost 3 bases and 2 bases, in that order; junction bases with no gene match: 3. CDR3 amino acids: CASSFYGRAYEQYF. In DNA form, the CDR3 reads TGTGCCAGCAGCTTCTACGGGAGGGCCTACGAGCAGTACTTC.

The chain couples TRBV9 to TRBJ2-5, with 9 bases that match TRBD2. Losses at the gene ends were 0 bases for V and 5 bases for J; bases not matched to a gene: 5. The CDR3 runs to 15 residues. CDR1 and CDR2 (germline): SGDLS, YYNGEE. Written as DNA, the CDR3 is TGTGCCAGCAGCGTAGGGAGCGGGAGGTCGGAGACCCAGTACTTC. Encoded protein: CASSVGSGRSETQYF.

The chain is built from TRBV5-1 and TRBJ2-7, with D possibly matching TRBD1 (5 bases). CDR1 and CDR2 (germline): SGHRS, YFSETQ. The CDR3 sequence is 15 residues long. Trimming left V 0 bases short and J 4 bases short, with 14 bases between. The CDR3, as DNA: TGCGCCAGCAGCTTGGCCCCCACAGGCGCTTACGAGCAGTACTTC. This translates into CASSLAPTGAYEQYF.

J is TRBJ2-2 and V is TRBV5-4; 7 nucleotides line up with TRBD1. V trimming: 4 bases; J trimming: 3 bases; junction bases outside the gene matches: 9. From germline, CDR1 is SGHNT and CDR2 YYREEE (reference sequence). The CDR3 has 16 residues. CDR3 coding DNA: TGTGCCAGCAGCCGCCCAGGGGGATTGGACACCGGGGAGCTGTTTTTT. This translates into CASSRPGGLDTGELFF.

This clone showed up just a few times. The chain employs TRBV14 and TRBJ2-2; D is possibly TRBD2 (6 bases). V was shortened by 4 bases and J by 3 bases, with 15 bases between the two germline ends. This CDR3 contains 16 residues. Looked up from germline, CDR1 is SGHDN and CDR2 is FVKESK. The CDR3 DNA is TGTGCCAGCAGCCTCAGCTCGGGGGTCTACACCGGGGAGCTGTTTTTT. Protein product: CASSLSSGVYTGELFF.

The CDR3 reads CASRGDRVGTYEQYF. The CDR3 region has the DNA TGTGCCAGCAGGGGGGACAGGGTAGGGACCTACGAGCAGTACTTC. The chain employs TRBV28 and TRBJ2-7, with 9 positions matching TRBD1. The CDR3 runs 15 residues. V trimming: 6 bases; J trimming: 2 bases; junction bases outside the gene matches: 8. Germline values: CDR1 MDHEN, CDR2 SYDVKM.

This rearrangement joins TRBV4-3 to TRBJ1-1; D gene unclear. The CDR3 is 14 amino acids. V was cut by 0 bases and J by 4 bases, with 9 bases left in between. In germline, CDR1 is LGHNA, CDR2 YSLEER. The CDR3 DNA follows: TGCGCCAGCAGCCAAGATCGGAGAGTCACTGAAGCTTTCTTT. Translation gives CASSQDRRVTEAFF.

The rearrangement links TRBV7-9 to TRBJ1-2; D uncertain. This CDR3 comprises 16 residues. Germline-derived CDR1 and CDR2 are SEHNR and FQNEAQ (reference sequence). V was shortened by 0 bases and J by 1 base, with 12 bases between the two germline ends. This chain's CDR3 is CASSLAGPGINYGYTF. The DNA of the CDR3 is TGTGCCAGCAGCTTAGCAGGGCCGGGGATTAACTATGGCTACACCTTC. Supplemented by reference TRBV7-9 and TRBJ1-2, the full variable domain reads DTGVSQNPRHKITKRGQNVTFRCDPISEHNRLYWYRQTLGQGPEFLTYFQNEAQLEKSRLLSDRFSAERPKGSFSTLEIQRTEQGDSAMYLCASSLAGPGINYGYTFGSGTRLTVV.

This clone was counted a few times. This rearrangement joins TRBV11-1 to TRBJ1-4; 12 bases are shared with TRBD1. The J segment lost 12 bases and the V segment lost 5 bases, leaving 10 bases of the junction unmatched. Looked up from germline, CDR1 is SGHAT and CDR2 is FQDESV (reference sequence). CDR3 length: 15 amino acids. The CDR3 nucleotides are TGTGCCAGCAGCCATACAACGGGACAGGGGGCAGAACTGTTTTTT. Encoded protein: CASSHTTGQGAELFF.

The rearrangement uses TRBV18 and TRBJ2-7, with no clear D. Trimming took off 0 bases at V and 3 bases at J, with 9 bases between the two ends. CDR3 size: 14 residues. Looked up from germline, CDR1 is KGHSH and CDR2 is LQKENI. The CDR3 loop reads CASSPPFPSYEQYF. The CDR3 DNA reads TGTGCCAGCTCACCACCCTTTCCGAGCTACGAGCAGTACTTC.

This clone was observed a single time. The chain links TRBV5-4 to TRBJ1-3; D remains ambiguous. Germline CDR1 is SGHNT and CDR2 is YYREEE (reference sequence). The V end was cut by 0 bases, the J end by 2 bases, with 18 bases between. CDR3 size: 18 residues. The CDR3 nucleotides are TGTGCCAGCAGCTTGGAGCCCCGTGCAGGATTGACTGGAAACACCATATATTTT. Its protein product is CASSLEPRAGLTGNTIYF. The full variable domain, with the rest looked up from reference TRBV5-4 and TRBJ1-3, is ETGVTQSPTHLIKTRGQQVTLRCSSQSGHNTVSWYQQALGQGPQFIFQYYREEENGRGNFPPRFSGLQFPNYSSELNVNALELDDSALYLCASSLEPRAGLTGNTIYFGEGSWLTVV.

V and J are TRBV19 and TRBJ1-1, with 9 bases aligning to TRBD1. CDR3 length equals 15 residues. With 0 bases clipped from V and 10 bases from J, the junction kept 9 bases outside the gene matches. The germline V gene encodes CDR1 LNHDA and CDR2 SQIVND (reference sequence). CDR3 sequence reads: CASSIDHLRQGVAFF. In DNA form, the CDR3 reads TGTGCCAGTAGTATAGACCACCTCCGACAGGGGGTAGCTTTCTTT. The variable domain in full, with the rest retrieved from reference TRBV19 and TRBJ1-1, is DGGITQSPKYLFRKEGQNVTLSCEQNLNHDAMYWYRQDPGQGLRLIYYSQIVNDFQKGDIAEGYSVSREKKESFPLTVTSAQKNPTAFYLCASSIDHLRQGVAFFGQGTRLTVV.

The gene calls are TRBV14 and TRBJ2-5, with a possible D match to TRBD2 (6 bases). CDR3 length: 15 amino acids. Trimming took off 4 bases at V and 5 bases at J, with 17 bases between the two ends. Per the germline V gene, CDR1 is SGHDN and CDR2 is FVKESK. This CDR3 reads CASSRVPSVAETQYF. DNA of the CDR3: TGTGCCAGCAGCCGAGTACCTAGCGTGGCGGAGACCCAGTACTTC. Based on the CDR3 plus reference TRBV14 and TRBJ2-5, the full variable domain is EAGVTQFPSHSVIEKGQTVTLRCDPISGHDNLYWYRRVMGKEIKFLLHFVKESKQDESGMPNNRFLAERTGGTYSTLKVQPAELEDSGVYFCASSRVPSVAETQYFGPGTRLLVL.

The chain couples TRBV11-2 to TRBJ2-7, with 9 bases aligning to TRBD1. This CDR3 is built from 14 residues. CDR1 is SGHAT and CDR2 is FQNNGV in the germline V gene. V trimming: 8 bases; J trimming: 4 bases; junction bases outside the gene matches: 9. The DNA of the CDR3 is TGTGCCAGCCAATCCCGGGACAGGGAATACGAGCAGTACTTC. Its protein product is CASQSRDREYEQYF.

This clone appeared once. The J gene is TRBJ2-2, the V gene TRBV7-7; possibly TRBD1 or TRBD2 for D (5 bases each). In germline, CDR1 is SSHAT, CDR2 FNYEAQ (reference sequence). The CDR3 sequence is 13 residues long. CDR3 protein: CASARANTGELFF. The CDR3 DNA is TGTGCTAGCGCCAGGGCGAACACCGGGGAGCTGTTTTTT.